These 24 T cell receptor beta chains were sequenced from one sample in a study of blood T cell repertoires in COVID-19. Some clones are missing from TCRdb's copy, which holds only in-frame ones; the method was immunoSEQ multiplex PCR. Of 150,000 to 200,000 clones in the sample, approximately 83% were seen once. Input material: peripheral blood. The receptors were gathered from a man aged 45-60 years with active or convalescent COVID-19.

The chain combines TRBV27 with TRBJ2-7, with 11 bases lining up with TRBD2. Trimming removed 7 bases from V and 6 bases from J; junction bases left unmatched: 8. Germline CDR1 is MNHEY and CDR2 is SMNVEV (reference sequence). The CDR3 loop spans 14 amino acids. CDR3 sequence: CASTTTSGSSEQYF. Written as DNA, the CDR3 is TGTGCCAGCACCACCACTAGCGGGAGCTCCGAGCAGTACTTC.

The rearrangement links TRBV29-1 to TRBJ1-1; D is unresolved. The CDR3 is 11 amino acids. CDR1 and CDR2 from the germline V gene are SQVTM and ANQGSEA. Trimming shortened V by 7 bases and J by 2 bases, and 8 bases separated the two germline ends. The CDR3 region has the DNA TGCAGCGCCAGATCAAACACTGAAGCTTTCTTT. Residues: CSARSNTEAFF.

This chain joins TRBV19 and TRBJ2-7; TRBD2 aligns across 13 bases. Germline V gene lookup returns CDR1 LNHDA and CDR2 SQIVND (reference sequence). This CDR3 is 19 amino acids long. V lost 8 bases to trimming and J lost 3 bases; unmatched junction nucleotides: 19. Written as DNA, the CDR3 is TGTGCCAGTCGCAACTCGGGACTAGCGGGAAATTTTAGTGGCTACGAGCAGTACTTC. It codes for CASRNSGLAGNFSGYEQYF.

The DNA for the CDR3 is TGTGCCAGCAGCTTTGGCAGGGCCGGGGAGCTGTTTTTT. Amino acids: CASSFGRAGELFF. The chain recombines TRBV13 with TRBJ2-2, with D maybe TRBD1 (5 bases). The ends were cut back, 3 bases at V and 6 bases at J, with 8 bases in the middle. The CDR3 consists of 13 residues. The germline gives CDR1 PRHDT, CDR2 FYEKMQ (reference sequence).

This chain connects TRBV28 to TRBJ2-7, with D maybe TRBD2 (6 bases). The germline V and J ends were trimmed by 8 bases and 4 bases, with 18 bases remaining between them. This CDR3 is built from 14 residues. The germline CDR1 and CDR2 sequences are MDHEN and SYDVKM. Here the CDR3 DNA reads TGTGCCAGCGAACCCGGGGGTGGAAGATACGAGCAGTACTTC. Residues: CASEPGGGRYEQYF.

The chain has TRBV3-1 (or the pseudogene TRBV3-2) and TRBJ2-3; TRBD1 aligns across 12 bases. The V gene end was trimmed by 3 bases and the J gene end by 14 bases; junction bases not matched to a gene: 9. The CDR3 consists of 14 residues. The germline V gene encodes CDR1 LGHDT and CDR2 YNNKEL (reference sequence). CDR3 sequence (DNA): TGTGCCAGCAGCCAGGGGACAGGGGGCCCCCGGGGGTATTTT. It is translated as CASSQGTGGPRGYF.

CDR3 bases: TGTGCCAGTAGTGGATGGACTATCACAGATACGCAGTATTTT. It specifies CASSGWTITDTQYF. The chain is built from TRBV19 and TRBJ2-3, with a possible D match to TRBD2 (6 bases). CDR1 and CDR2 from the germline V gene are LNHDA and SQIVND (reference sequence). V gave up 5 bases and J gave up 2 bases, with 11 bases separating them. This CDR3 region has 14 residues.

The J gene is TRBJ1-5, the V gene TRBV30, with D unclear. This CDR3 spans 13 amino acids. CDR1 and CDR2 (germline): GTSNPN, SVGIG (reference sequence). Trimming left V 2 bases short and J 0 bases short, with 5 bases between. The CDR3 region is CAWSLSSNQPQHF. The CDR3 DNA is TGTGCCTGGAGTCTAAGTAGCAATCAGCCCCAGCATTTT.

This rearrangement joins TRBV18 to TRBJ2-7, with 7 bases that match TRBD2. Germline V gene sequence: CDR1 KGHSH, CDR2 LQKENI. Trimming cost V 3 bases and J 0 bases; bases outside gene matches: 5. This CDR3 region has 15 residues. The CDR3 loop reads CASSPVGGGSYEQYF. CDR3 nucleotides: TGTGCCAGCTCACCTGTGGGCGGGGGCTCCTACGAGCAGTACTTC.

The chain couples TRBV7-2 to TRBJ2-2; possibly TRBD2 for D (6 bases). CDR1 is SGHTA, CDR2 FQGNSA, per germline. This CDR3 is built from 16 residues. V was trimmed by 5 bases and J by 5 bases, leaving 18 bases between them. The CDR3 protein is CASSHQRVRGTGELFF. The CDR3 nucleotides are TGTGCCAGCAGCCACCAACGAGTTCGGGGGACCGGGGAGCTGTTTTTT.

The chain is built from TRBV16 and TRBJ1-5; TRBD1 agrees at 7 bases. Germline-derived CDR1 and CDR2 are KGHSY and FQNENV. The CDR3 contains 15 residues. With 4 bases clipped from V and 3 bases from J, the junction kept 6 bases outside the gene matches. CDR3 protein: CASSPWDSSNQPQHF. CDR3 bases: TGTGCCAGCAGCCCCTGGGACAGCTCCAATCAGCCCCAGCATTTT.

The rearrangement links TRBV7-2 to TRBJ1-2; maybe TRBD1 (6 bases). Germline V lookup: CDR1 SGHTA, CDR2 FQGNSA. V was shortened by 6 bases and J by 4 bases, with 12 bases between the two germline ends. The CDR3 runs to 13 residues. The CDR3 reads CASSADRSYGYTF. CDR3 coding DNA: TGTGCCAGCAGTGCAGACAGGTCCTATGGCTACACCTTC.

The gene calls are TRBV6-2 or TRBV6-3 and TRBJ2-7; perhaps TRBD2 as D (6 bases). The CDR3 runs to 15 residues. Germline V gene sequence: CDR1 MNHEY, CDR2 SVGEGT. V was clipped by 0 bases and J by 6 bases, with 15 bases between them. CDR3 sequence: CASSYSAGSSLEQYF. DNA for the CDR3: TGTGCCAGCAGTTACTCGGCGGGGAGTAGTCTCGAGCAGTACTTC.

The chain carries TRBV6-5 and TRBJ1-6; D might be TRBD1 (6 bases). CDR3 length: 13 amino acids. The germline V and J ends were trimmed by 4 bases and 10 bases, with 11 bases remaining between them. In germline, CDR1 is MNHEY, CDR2 SVGAGI. The CDR3 DNA sequence: TGTGCCAGCAGTTCCAACAGGGACTCACCCCTCCACTTT. It yields the protein CASSSNRDSPLHF.

The CDR3 coding sequence is TGTGCCAGCAGCGAGCCGGGGCCCCAGCATTTT. Translation gives CASSEPGPQHF. The rearrangement joins TRBV6-2 or TRBV6-3 to TRBJ1-5; D uncertain. The germline V and J ends were trimmed by 6 bases and 9 bases, with 9 bases remaining between them. Germline CDR1 is MNHEY and CDR2 is SVGEGT. The CDR3 contains 11 residues.

The rearrangement joins TRBV30 to TRBJ1-6, with no clear D. V lost 1 base, J lost 0 bases, and 7 bases lay in between. The CDR3 sequence is 15 residues long. The germline V gene encodes CDR1 GTSNPN and CDR2 SVGIG (reference sequence). CDR3 bases: TGTGCCTGGAGTGCCACGAGCTCCTATAATTCACCCCTCCACTTT. As protein: CAWSATSSYNSPLHF.

This chain links TRBV27 with TRBJ2-3; D unclear. The germline V gene encodes CDR1 MNHEY and CDR2 SMNVEV (reference sequence). The ends were cut back, 5 bases at V and 0 bases at J, with 15 bases in the middle. The CDR3 totals 16 residues. The CDR3 region has the DNA TGTGCCAGCAGTCCCATGCCGCGACTGAGCACAGATACGCAGTATTTT. Translating it yields CASSPMPRLSTDTQYF.

This chain connects TRBV4-3 to TRBJ2-7, with a tentative D call TRBD2 (5 bases). The CDR3 covers 13 residues. The ends were cut back, 3 bases at V and 7 bases at J, with 13 bases in the middle. Germline CDR1 and CDR2: LGHNA and YSLEER. The CDR3 DNA reads as TGCGCCAGCAGCCATCCGGGCGAGGGAGAGCAGTACTTC. Encoded protein: CASSHPGEGEQYF.

The chain couples TRBV6-6 to TRBJ1-4; TRBD1 matches 8 bases. CDR1 is MNHNY and CDR2 is SVGAGI in the germline V gene (reference sequence). V lost 2 bases and J lost 8; bases outside the gene matches: 4. This CDR3 region has 14 residues. The CDR3 DNA is TGTGCCAGCAGTTACATATCAGGGGGCGAAAAACTGTTTTTT. This sequence encodes CASSYISGGEKLFF.

The J gene is TRBJ1-2, the V gene TRBV10-3; maybe TRBD1 (6 bases). The CDR3 has 13 residues. CDR1 ENHRY and CDR2 SYGVKD come from the germline V gene. The ends were cut back, 7 bases at V and 7 bases at J, with 16 bases in the middle. CDR3 nucleotides: TGTGCCATCACCGAGGACAGACGCCGTGGCTACACCTTC. As protein: CAITEDRRRGYTF.

The V call is TRBV6-6, the J call TRBJ1-5; tentative D call: TRBD1 (5 bases). V lost 8 bases to trimming and J lost 2 bases, with 13 bases between them. In germline, CDR1 is MNHNY, CDR2 SVGAGI (reference sequence). The length of the CDR3 is 14 residues. The CDR3 reads CASAGQGRNQPQHF. The CDR3 DNA reads TGTGCCAGCGCGGGGCAGGGTCGCAATCAGCCCCAGCATTTT.

The V gene is TRBV7-2, the J gene TRBJ1-6; 10 bases are a match to TRBD1. V shed 4 bases and J 7 bases; nucleotides not matched to a gene: 4. Germline CDR1 reads SGHTA; CDR2 reads FQGNSA. This CDR3 is 15 amino acids long. DNA of the CDR3: TGTGCCAGCAGCTCTATGACAGGGGGCAATTCACCCCTCCACTTT. Its translation is CASSSMTGGNSPLHF.

The chain recombines TRBV7-2 with TRBJ2-5; 10 nucleotides align to TRBD1. The CDR3 extends over 16 amino acids. The germline V gene has CDR1 SGHTA and CDR2 FQGNSA. V lost 3 bases to trimming and J lost 1 base; unmatched junction nucleotides: 5. The CDR3: CASSFRQGASQETQYF. The CDR3 DNA reads TGTGCCAGCAGCTTCCGACAGGGGGCCTCCCAAGAGACCCAGTACTTC.

The chain joins TRBV30 to TRBJ2-1; 8 bases match TRBD2. J was trimmed by 7 bases and V by 1 base; bases with no gene match: 12. Germline CDR1 GTSNPN, CDR2 SVGIG (reference sequence). The CDR3 length is 16 residues. The chain's CDR3 is CAWSAPGAGGINEQFF. The CDR3 nucleotides read TGTGCCTGGAGTGCCCCTGGGGCGGGGGGTATTAATGAGCAGTTCTTC.